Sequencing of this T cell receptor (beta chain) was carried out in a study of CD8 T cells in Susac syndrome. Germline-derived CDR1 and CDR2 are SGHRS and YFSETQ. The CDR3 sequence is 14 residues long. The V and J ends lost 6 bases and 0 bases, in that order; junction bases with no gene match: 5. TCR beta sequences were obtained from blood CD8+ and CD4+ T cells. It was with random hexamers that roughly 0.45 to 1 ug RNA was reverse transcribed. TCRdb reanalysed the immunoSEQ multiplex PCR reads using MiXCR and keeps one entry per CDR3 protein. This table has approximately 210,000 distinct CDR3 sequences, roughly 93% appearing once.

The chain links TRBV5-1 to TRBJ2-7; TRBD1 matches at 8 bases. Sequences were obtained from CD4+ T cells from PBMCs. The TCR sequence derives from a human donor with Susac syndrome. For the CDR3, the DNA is TGCGCCAGCAAGGACAGGGCAGGCTCCTACGAGCAGTACTTC. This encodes CASKDRAGSYEQYF.